This paragraph reports one TCR beta chain. Its antigen remains unidentified. V shed 4 bases, J shed 4 bases, and the junction held 3 bases outside the gene matches. The germline V gene has CDR1 SEHNR and CDR2 FQNEAQ (reference sequence). The CDR3 consists of 14 residues. These data come from a study of cytomegalovirus exposure and HLA in healthy donors. Study conclusions and caveats: Reported results showed that the classifier diagnosed cytomegalovirus status with high specificity and sensitivity. While the bulk of TCR sequences proved rare, some public TCRs turned up in many donors.

Using immunoSEQ multiplex PCR, the repertoire was profiled, and TCRdb retains in-frame clones only, with some absent. This table holds 190,000 or so clones, around 81% found once. The rearrangement links TRBV7-9 to TRBJ2-5; 10 bases match TRBD1. The sequence derives from a young woman in good health and CMV-seropositive. The material sequenced was PBMCs. The chain's CDR3 is CASSSTGGGETQYF. DNA of the CDR3: TGTGCCAGCAGCTCGACAGGGGGCGGAGAGACCCAGTACTTC.